Here is one T cell receptor beta chain with its context. These data belong to a study of esophageal squamous cell carcinoma under preoperative chemotherapy. A single record per CDR3 protein comes from TCRdb applying MiXCR to the PCR reads. The sample lists 34,000 or so distinct CDR3 sequences, 40% to 60% occurring once. This CDR3 has 13 amino acids. CDR1 is MDHEN, CDR2 SYDVKM, per germline. This sample's time point: after preoperative PTX-NDP chemotherapy. The sequence came from a human donor with esophageal squamous cell carcinoma. The donor label of this sample is uncertain. This sample was gathered from a patient given preoperative chemotherapy. The chain recombines TRBV28 with TRBJ2-1, with D perhaps matching TRBD1 or TRBD2 (6 bases each). With the DNA end fitting TRBJ2-5 better, the J assignment may be wrong. The CDR3 spells CASTGGHQETQYF. For the CDR3, the DNA is TGTGCCAGCACCGGGGGCCACCAAGAGACCCAGTACTTC.